The rows below give T cell receptor beta chains drawn from one sample of a study of post-analysis software for immune sequencing data. A single record per CDR3 protein comes from TCRdb applying MiXCR to the PCR reads. This table holds 650,000 to 900,000 distinct CDR3 sequences, around 45% found once. The sequencing sample was made of blood. The receptors here all came from a girl aged 10-17 years with multiple sclerosis. Each CDR3 is given with its conserved first and last residue. D genes are given only for firm matches. Part of the rows lack a size; the others show once, few, many or a class for expanded clones.

j_call	v_call	clone_size	d_call	cdr3_aa	cdr3_nt
TRBJ2-5	TRBV7-9	few	TRBD2	CASSPSASGRGETQYF	TGTGCCAGCAGCCCTTCGGCTAGCGGGAGAGGAGAGACCCAGTACTTC
TRBJ2-1	TRBV6-6	few	TRBD2	CASIGLAGGNEQFF	TGTGCCAGCATTGGACTAGCGGGGGGGAATGAGCAGTTCTTC
TRBJ1-2	TRBV13	.	.	CVSSLGRGRHGYTF	TGTGTCAGCAGCTTAGGCCGGGGAAGGCATGGCTACACCTTC
TRBJ1-1	TRBV12-3/TRBV12-4	.	.	CASSETRKATEAFF	TGTGCCAGCAGTGAGACCCGAAAGGCCACTGAAGCTTTCTTT
TRBJ2-6	TRBV9	.	.	CASSPEPGANVLTF	TGTGCCAGCAGCCCTGAGCCTGGGGCCAACGTCCTGACTTTC
TRBJ2-6	TRBV7-9	few	.	CASSRNSGANVLTF	TGTGCCAGCAGCCGGAACTCTGGGGCCAACGTCCTGACTTTC
TRBJ1-1	TRBV7-9	.	.	CASSLNGDRRTIEAFF	TGTGCCAGCAGCTTAAACGGTGACAGGAGAACGATTGAAGCTTTCTTT
TRBJ2-3	TRBV5-1	.	.	CASSLARSGGTDTQYF	TGCGCCAGCAGCTTGGCCAGGTCAGGCGGCACAGATACGCAGTATTTT
TRBJ2-4	TRBV20-1	few	TRBD1	CSAKEGTENIQYF	TGCAGTGCTAAAGAAGGGACAGAAAACATTCAGTACTTC
TRBJ2-1	TRBV20-1	once	TRBD1	CSANSGQGGNEQFF	TGCAGTGCAAACTCGGGACAGGGAGGGAATGAGCAGTTCTTC
TRBJ1-5	TRBV2	.	TRBD1	CASSARGTGGLQGSQHF	TGTGCCAGCAGTGCCCGGGGGACAGGGGGCCTCCAAGGGTCCCAGCATTTT
TRBJ1-5	TRBV28	few	.	CASSPTIYQPQHF	TGTGCCAGCAGTCCTACCATTTATCAGCCCCAGCATTTT
TRBJ2-1	TRBV29-1	few	.	CSARHEQFF	TGCAGCGCGAGGCATGAGCAGTTCTTC
TRBJ2-3	TRBV29-1	.	.	CSVGVRSADTQYF	TGCAGCGTGGGGGTCCGGTCCGCAGATACGCAGTATTTT
TRBJ2-7	TRBV9	once	TRBD2	CASSSTTSGRDEQYF	TGTGCCAGCAGCTCAACCACTAGCGGGAGAGACGAGCAGTACTTC
TRBJ2-1	TRBV28	few	TRBD1	CASSSQDRVPFF	TGTGCCAGCAGTTCCCAGGACAGGGTGCCGTTCTTC
TRBJ1-4	TRBV4-3	.	TRBD1	CASSKNRGWGEKLFF	TGCGCCAGCAGCAAAAACAGGGGCTGGGGAGAAAAACTGTTTTTT
TRBJ2-5	TRBV12-3/TRBV12-4	.	.	CASSFVPRQAGGTQYF	TGTGCCAGCAGTTTTGTTCCCAGACAGGCTGGAGGGACCCAGTACTTC
TRBJ2-7	TRBV7-9	few	.	CASSSGLGNEQYF	TGTGCCAGCAGTAGCGGTTTAGGAAACGAGCAGTACTTC
TRBJ2-1	TRBV5-6	few	TRBD2	CASSLTSGSTSHGEQFF	TGTGCCAGCAGCCTGACTAGCGGGAGTACTAGTCACGGTGAGCAGTTCTTC
TRBJ1-2	TRBV20-1	.	.	CSASRTPSNYGYTF	TGCAGTGCTAGCAGGACTCCTTCCAACTATGGCTACACCTTC
TRBJ2-1	TRBV29-1	.	.	CSVEGGEQFF	TGCAGCGTTGAAGGCGGGGAGCAGTTCTTC
TRBJ2-3	TRBV11-2	.	.	CTSRPLRVSRMDTQYF	TGTACCAGCAGACCTCTTCGGGTATCGAGGATGGATACGCAGTATTTT
TRBJ2-7	TRBV4-2	few	TRBD2	CASSQVRGGAYEQYF	TGTGCCAGCAGCCAAGTCCGGGGAGGGGCCTACGAGCAGTACTTC
TRBJ2-5	TRBV10-3	.	.	CAISEGRQETQYF	TGTGCCATCAGTGAGGGGAGACAAGAGACCCAGTACTTC
TRBJ2-3	TRBV24-1	.	TRBD2	CATSGLAGADTQYF	TGTGCCACCAGTGGTCTAGCGGGAGCAGATACGCAGTATTTT
TRBJ2-1	TRBV9	.	.	CASSPSGTQQEQFF	TGTGCCAGCAGCCCATCCGGGACCCAACAGGAGCAGTTCTTC
TRBJ2-7	TRBV2	.	.	CASSPPDRGYEQYF	TGTGCCAGCAGTCCCCCGGACAGAGGCTACGAGCAGTACTTC
TRBJ1-5	TRBV6-5	.	.	CASSYSPDQPQHF	TGTGCCAGCAGTTACTCTCCCGATCAGCCCCAGCATTTT
TRBJ2-3	TRBV12-3/TRBV12-4	.	.	CASTPFKDTQYF	TGTGCCAGCACCCCGTTTAAGGATACGCAGTATTTT
TRBJ1-1	TRBV12-3/TRBV12-4	.	.	CASIPGHWVVNTEAFF	TGTGCCAGCATCCCGGGACACTGGGTAGTAAACACTGAAGCTTTCTTT
TRBJ2-5	TRBV5-1	.	TRBD2	CASSIGGGSQETQYF	TGCGCCAGCAGCATCGGAGGCGGGAGCCAAGAGACCCAGTACTTC
TRBJ2-1	TRBV7-9	few	.	CASSLPPSDEQFF	TGTGCCAGCAGCTTACCCCCAAGCGATGAGCAGTTCTTC
TRBJ1-1	TRBV10-3	.	.	CAISSQGIDTEAFF	TGTGCCATCAGTTCACAGGGAATCGACACTGAAGCTTTCTTT
TRBJ1-2	TRBV19	.	.	CASSLVGVNYGYTF	TGTGCCAGTAGCCTCGTGGGGGTTAACTATGGCTACACCTTC
TRBJ2-4	TRBV6-6	.	.	CASNHRGGFRNIQYF	TGTGCCAGCAACCACAGGGGGGGTTTTAGAAACATTCAGTACTTC
TRBJ1-4	TRBV7-9	few	TRBD1	CASSTSGTGDEKLFF	TGTGCCAGCAGCACATCCGGGACAGGGGATGAAAAACTGTTTTTT